This T cell receptor beta chain was identified in a study of shared clonotypes between healthy human individuals. The J segment lost 7 bases and the V segment lost 4 bases, leaving 12 bases of the junction unmatched. This CDR3 spans 15 amino acids. Germline-derived CDR1 and CDR2 are MNHEY and SVGAGI. This clone was counted a single time. The protocol was immunoSEQ multiplex PCR, while the TCRdb copy is restricted to in-frame clones and leaves out a portion. The table shows roughly 640,000 clones, with around 72% occurring only once. The genes are TRBV6-5 and TRBJ2-7, with TRBD1 matching 8 bases. The sample taken for sequencing was memory CD4+ T cells sorted from blood. Subset meaning: CD45RA-negative fraction. The receptor's source is a woman in her twenties or thirties in good health. The CDR3 DNA follows: TGTGCCAGCAGTTTTTTAGGGCAGGGGGCTTGGGAGCAGTACTTC. As protein: CASSFLGQGAWEQYF.